The 24 T cell receptor beta chains below come from one sample, sequenced in a study of shared clonotypes between healthy human individuals. Sequenced by immunoSEQ multiplex PCR; TCRdb stores in-frame clones only, minus some. The profile shows hundreds of thousands of clones, 90% to 97% of them singletons. Sequencing was performed on naive CD4+ T cells sorted from blood. The subset is: CD45RA+ positively selected. These receptors all stem from a woman aged 30 to 39 in good health.

The chain combines TRBV11-2 with TRBJ1-1; no reliable D call. Germline-derived CDR1 and CDR2 are SGHAT and FQNNGV. V gave up 4 bases and J gave up 1 base, with 7 bases separating them. The CDR3 is 13 amino acids. The CDR3 reads CASSSSENTEAFF. The DNA of the CDR3 is TGTGCCAGCAGCTCCAGCGAGAACACTGAAGCTTTCTTT.

The chain links TRBV5-5 to TRBJ2-7, with 9 positions matching TRBD2. The CDR3 has 14 residues. Trimming cost V 2 bases and J 4 bases; bases outside gene matches: 4. Germline lookup yields CDR1 SGHKS and CDR2 YYEKEE (reference sequence). As DNA, the CDR3 is TGTGCCAGCAGCTTCCCTAGCGGGGCTTACGAGCAGTACTTC. Translated, it gives CASSFPSGAYEQYF.

J is TRBJ2-7 and V is TRBV27; 8 nucleotides line up with TRBD2. This CDR3 has 14 residues. Germline V gene sequence: CDR1 MNHEY, CDR2 SMNVEV (reference sequence). Germline trimming cut 5 bases from V and 2 bases from J; bases unmatched to any gene: 5. The CDR3 is CASSPRGLAYEQYF. The DNA for the CDR3 is TGTGCCAGCAGTCCCCGGGGACTAGCCTACGAGCAGTACTTC.

The gene calls are TRBV19 and TRBJ1-5; tentative D call: TRBD1 (6 bases). Trimming took 5 bases from V and 4 from J, leaving 12 bases between them. This CDR3 region has 14 residues. Per the germline V gene, CDR1 is LNHDA and CDR2 is SQIVND (reference sequence). CDR3 nucleotide sequence: TGTGCCAGTAGTCGACAGGAGGGGAATCAGCCCCAGCATTTT. The encoded protein is CASSRQEGNQPQHF. Full variable domain (rest looked up from reference TRBV19 and TRBJ1-5): DGGITQSPKYLFRKEGQNVTLSCEQNLNHDAMYWYRQDPGQGLRLIYYSQIVNDFQKGDIAEGYSVSREKKESFPLTVTSAQKNPTAFYLCASSRQEGNQPQHFGDGTRLSIL.

The CDR3 region is CASSQEGAENTEAFF. The CDR3 region has the DNA TGCGCCAGCAGCCAAGAGGGGGCGGAGAACACTGAAGCTTTCTTT. This sequence joins TRBV4-1 and TRBJ1-1; D is perhaps TRBD1 (6 bases). The germline V and J ends were trimmed by 0 bases and 1 base, with 9 bases remaining between them. The germline CDR1 and CDR2 sequences are MGHRA and YSYEKL. This CDR3 is 15 amino acids long.

The rearrangement uses TRBV9 and TRBJ1-6, with a possible D match to TRBD1 (6 bases). Germline values: CDR1 SGDLS, CDR2 YYNGEE. The V end lost 2 bases, the J end lost 9 bases, and 18 bases lay between the germline ends. CDR3 length: 16 residues. CDR3 in DNA: TGTGCCAGCAGCGTTGCAGGGGAGACTTGGGGTTCACCCCTCCACTTT. Its translation is CASSVAGETWGSPLHF.

The chain has TRBV28 and TRBJ2-7, with TRBD2 matching over 7 bases. CDR1 and CDR2 (germline): MDHEN, SYDVKM. J was trimmed by 5 bases and V by 5 bases; bases with no gene match: 15. The CDR3 has 16 amino acids. CDR3 protein: CASSQFTGGNTDEQYF. The CDR3 coding sequence is TGTGCCAGCAGTCAATTTACGGGAGGAAACACAGACGAGCAGTACTTC.

This sequence joins TRBV6-1 and TRBJ1-6; D not resolved. V lost 1 base and J lost 10, with 11 bases in between. This CDR3 spans 14 amino acids. Germline V gene sequence: CDR1 MNHNS, CDR2 SASEGT. The CDR3 here is CASSEDGQRSPLHF. As DNA, the CDR3 is TGTGCCAGCAGTGAAGATGGTCAAAGATCACCCCTCCACTTT.

The J gene is TRBJ2-7, the V gene TRBV5-5, with D possibly TRBD2 on 5 matching bases. The germline gives CDR1 SGHKS, CDR2 YYEKEE (reference sequence). This CDR3 has 14 amino acids. V lost 2 bases and J 6 bases, leaving 15 bases between the germline ends. The CDR3 DNA reads TGTGCCAGCAGCTTCCAGTGGGGAGAATCCGAGCAGTACTTC. Translating gives CASSFQWGESEQYF.

The J gene is TRBJ2-7, the V gene TRBV5-1, with a possible D match to TRBD2 (5 bases). The CDR3 totals 12 residues. Trimming took 0 bases from V and 7 from J, leaving 8 bases between them. In germline, CDR1 is SGHRS, CDR2 YFSETQ. The CDR3 here is CASSLVGEEQYF. DNA of the CDR3: TGCGCCAGCAGCTTGGTTGGGGAGGAGCAGTACTTC.

The chain employs TRBV5-4 and TRBJ2-5; the D call may be TRBD1 or TRBD2 (5 bases each). Trimming took off 4 bases at V and 7 bases at J, with 14 bases between the two ends. Germline V gene data show CDR1 as SGHNT and CDR2 as YYREEE (reference sequence). This CDR3 comprises 13 residues. The CDR3: CASSGGSGGTQYF. The CDR3, as DNA: TGTGCCAGCAGCGGAGGATCTGGGGGGACCCAGTACTTC.

In its sample, this clone was seen once. The V gene is TRBV23-1, the J gene TRBJ2-5, with TRBD1 matching over 8 bases. TRBV23-1 counts as an open reading frame of uncertain function. The CDR3 runs to 12 residues. V was clipped by 6 bases and J by 4 bases; unmatched bases: 1. This CDR3 reads CASRQGGETQYF. CDR3 nucleotides: TGCGCCAGCAGACAGGGGGGAGAGACCCAGTACTTC.

The gene calls are TRBV4-2 and TRBJ1-5, with a possible D match to TRBD1 (5 bases). Trimming shortened V by 0 bases and J by 7 bases, and 13 bases separated the two germline ends. Germline CDR1 LGHNA, CDR2 YNFKEQ. The CDR3 loop spans 15 amino acids. This CDR3 is CASSQDPGKGQPQHF. The DNA for the CDR3 is TGTGCCAGCAGCCAAGATCCCGGTAAGGGGCAGCCCCAGCATTTT.

The genes are TRBV12-5 and TRBJ2-1; 7 nucleotides match TRBD2. J gave up 8 bases and V 5 bases, and 3 bases lay outside the gene matches. Germline V gives CDR1 LGHNT, CDR2 FRNRAP. The CDR3 is 12 amino acids. The CDR3 loop is CASGRGRDEQFF. The CDR3 bases are TGTGCTAGTGGTAGAGGGAGGGATGAGCAGTTCTTC.

The chain couples TRBV4-1 to TRBJ2-6; D possibly uses TRBD1 or TRBD2 (5 bases each). The V end was cut by 1 base, the J end by 4 bases, with 20 bases between. From germline, CDR1 is MGHRA and CDR2 YSYEKL. CDR3 size: 19 residues. As DNA, the CDR3 is TGCGCCAGCAGCCAAGGCCTTATTTTTTTGGGGGACGGGGCCAACGTCCTGACTTTC. Protein: CASSQGLIFLGDGANVLTF.

The chain uses TRBV4-1 and TRBJ2-5, with a possible D match to TRBD2 (6 bases). Trimming stripped 1 base from V and 5 bases from J, with 17 bases between. In germline, CDR1 is MGHRA, CDR2 YSYEKL. The CDR3 consists of 16 residues. For the CDR3, the DNA is TGCGCCAGCAGCCAAGTCGAAAGGGTGCGGGGCGAGACCCAGTACTTC. It yields the protein CASSQVERVRGETQYF.

The genes are TRBV11-2 and TRBJ2-2; a possible D gene is TRBD1 (6 bases). Germline V gives CDR1 SGHAT, CDR2 FQNNGV. Trimming stripped 6 bases from V and 7 bases from J, with 18 bases between. The CDR3 covers 15 residues. DNA for the CDR3: TGTGCCAGCAGTTCTATTGGGGGCCCGGTCGGGGAGCTGTTTTTT. Amino acid sequence: CASSSIGGPVGELFF.

The V call is TRBV7-9, the J call TRBJ2-6; TRBD1 matches 9 bases. The CDR3 has 19 residues. Looked up from germline, CDR1 is SEHNR and CDR2 is FQNEAQ (reference sequence). J gave up 5 bases and V 5 bases, and 16 bases lay outside the gene matches. In DNA form, the CDR3 reads TGTGCCAGCAGCCCTACCGAGGTAACAGGGGGCGCGAGGGCCAACGTCCTGACTTTC. Translated: CASSPTEVTGGARANVLTF.

The chain is built from TRBV7-6 and TRBJ2-5, with 13 bases that match TRBD2. CDR3 size: 14 residues. V shed 5 bases, J shed 4 bases, and the junction held 1 base outside the gene matches. CDR1 and CDR2 (germline): SGHVS, FNYEAQ. DNA of the CDR3: TGTGCCAGCAGCCGGACTAGCGGGGGAGAGACCCAGTACTTC. Encoded protein: CASSRTSGGETQYF.

This chain connects TRBV7-8 to TRBJ2-7; 7 nucleotides line up with TRBD2. Germline lookup yields CDR1 SGHVS and CDR2 FQNEAQ. This CDR3 comprises 14 residues. The J segment lost 1 base and the V segment lost 3 bases, leaving 3 bases of the junction unmatched. As DNA, the CDR3 is TGTGCCAGCAGCTTCGGGGGAGGGTCCTACGAGCAGTACTTC. Translation gives CASSFGGGSYEQYF. The variable domain in full, completed from reference TRBV7-8 and TRBJ2-7, reads GAGVSQSPRYKVAKRGQDVALRCDPISGHVSLFWYQQALGQGPEFLTYFQNEAQLDKSGLPSDRFFAERPEGSVSTLKIQRTQQEDSAVYLCASSFGGGSYEQYFGPGTRLTVT.

This clone was found once. This chain joins TRBV2 and TRBJ1-1, with D perhaps matching TRBD1 (5 bases). Trimming stripped 5 bases from V and 7 bases from J, with 11 bases between. The CDR3 loop spans 12 amino acids. Germline lookup yields CDR1 SNHLY and CDR2 FYNNEI. CDR3 in DNA: TGTGCCAGCAGTCGGGGGGGAAATGAAGCTTTCTTT. Translation: CASSRGGNEAFF.

The chain couples TRBV20-1 to TRBJ2-5; no reliable D call. The end of the DNA aligns better with TRBJ2-7, so the J call may be wrong. CDR1 and CDR2 (germline): DFQATT, SNEGSKA (reference sequence). The CDR3 is made up of 10 amino acids. CDR3 in amino acids: CSGASYEQYF. DNA for the CDR3: TGCAGTGGGGCCTCCTACGAGCAGTACTTC.

This CDR3 is CASSPYAGRQYNEQFF. The CDR3 DNA follows: TGCGCCAGCAGCCCCTATGCGGGGCGACAATACAATGAGCAGTTCTTC. The rearrangement links TRBV5-1 to TRBJ2-1, with a tentative D call TRBD2 (6 bases). Germline V gene data show CDR1 as SGHRS and CDR2 as YFSETQ. CDR3 length equals 16 residues. Deletions cut 4 bases from V and 4 bases from J, with 18 bases between. Full variable domain (remainder filled in from reference TRBV5-1 and TRBJ2-1): KAGVTQTPRYLIKTRGQQVTLSCSPISGHRSVSWYQQTPGQGLQFLFEYFSETQRNKGNFPGRFSGRQFSNSRSEMNVSTLELGDSALYLCASSPYAGRQYNEQFFGPGTRLTVL.

This sequence joins TRBV11-2 and TRBJ1-4; no reliable D call. V lost 3 bases and J lost 0, with 8 bases in between. CDR1 and CDR2 (germline): SGHAT, FQNNGV. CDR3 length: 15 residues. CDR3: CASSLGFATNEKLFF. The CDR3, as DNA: TGTGCCAGCAGCTTGGGTTTTGCAACTAATGAAAAACTGTTTTTT.